These T cell receptor beta chains were read from a single sample in a study of identical twins. TCRdb analysed the 5' RACE reads with MiXCR anew, one entry per CDR3 protein. In the table there are 640,000 or so distinct CDR3 sequences, approximately 6.1% of which are singletons. Sequenced sample: naive T cells sorted from blood. Receptors were obtained from a young man in good health. Each CDR3 is given with its conserved first and last residue. The D gene is left open where the match is weak. Where a row states a size, it is once, few, many or the class of an expanded clone; other rows omit it.

>TRBJ1-4|few|TRBV6-1|15|NA
TGTGCCAGCAACAACTTGTTAGGGGCCGGTGAAAAACTGTTTTTT
CASNNLLGAGEKLFF
>TRBJ1-2|many|TRBV28|13|NA
TGTGCCAGCAGTCCTAACAGGGTCCATGGCTACACCTTC
CASSPNRVHGYTF
>TRBJ2-1|NA|TRBV20-1|12|NA
TGCAGTGCTAGAGATCCCGGGGGAGAGCAGTTCTTC
CSARDPGGEQFF
>TRBJ2-7|few|TRBV6-5|14|NA
TGTGCCAGCAGTTACCGAGCCAGGTCCTACGAGCAGTACTTC
CASSYRARSYEQYF
>TRBJ2-7|few|TRBV5-5|17|TRBD2
TGTGCCAGCAGCTCCACCTTGCTAGCGGGAGGAGGATACGAGCAGTACTTC
CASSSTLLAGGGYEQYF
>TRBJ2-2|NA|TRBV7-3|16|TRBD1
TGTGCCAGCAGCCCGGGACAGGGGCCGGGCACCGGGGAGCTGTTTTTT
CASSPGQGPGTGELFF
>TRBJ2-1|many|TRBV20-1|11|NA
TGCAGTGCCGGGAATTACAATGAGCAGTTCTTC
CSAGNYNEQFF
>TRBJ2-3|many|TRBV30|14|TRBD1
TGTGCCTGGAACAGAGGACAGGGATCAGATACGCAGTATTTT
CAWNRGQGSDTQYF
>TRBJ2-7|many|TRBV20-1|14|NA
TGCAGTGCCACAACTAGGACAGAGACCTACGAGCAGTACTTC
CSATTRTETYEQYF
>TRBJ2-3|NA|TRBV3-1|15|NA
TGTGCCAGCAGCCTTAGCTCGTCCGGCGCGGATACGCAGTATTTT
CASSLSSSGADTQYF
>TRBJ2-2|many|TRBV2|13|NA
TGTGCCAGCAGTGATCAGGGGACCGGGGAGCTGTTTTTT
CASSDQGTGELFF
>TRBJ2-1|NA|TRBV5-1|18|TRBD2
TGCGCCAGCTACGGGACTAGCGAAGCACGGAGCTCCTACAATGAGCAGTTCTTC
CASYGTSEARSSYNEQFF
>TRBJ1-4|many|TRBV6-5|15|TRBD1
TGTGCCAGCAGTTCAACAGGGGGTCTTAATGAAAAACTGTTTTTT
CASSSTGGLNEKLFF
>TRBJ1-2|many|TRBV29-1|15|TRBD1
TGCAGCGTTGGGGGAGTAGACAGGGCTAACTATGGCTACACCTTC
CSVGGVDRANYGYTF
>TRBJ1-1|many|TRBV5-1|14|TRBD1
TGCGCCAGCAGCTTATCTACAGGGGGAGCTGAAGCTTTCTTT
CASSLSTGGAEAFF
>TRBJ2-1|many|TRBV29-1|12|NA
TGCAGCGTCGACACAGCCCCTAATGAGCAGTTCTTC
CSVDTAPNEQFF
>TRBJ2-5|few|TRBV12-3/TRBV12-4|12|NA
TGTGCCAGCAGGGGGACTTACAGGACCCAGTACTTC
CASRGTYRTQYF
>TRBJ2-7|NA|TRBV7-2|15|NA
TGTGCCAGCAGCTGGGGACTGCCGGTGGGGAGCGAGCAGTACTTC
CASSWGLPVGSEQYF
>TRBJ2-3|NA|TRBV18|15|NA
TGTGCCAGCTCCCGGAAGGGGCCGGTATCAGATACGCAGTATTTT
CASSRKGPVSDTQYF
>TRBJ2-1|many|TRBV12-3/TRBV12-4|15|TRBD2
TGTGCCAGCATCCAGGGACTAACTACTGAAAATGAGCAGTTCTTC
CASIQGLTTENEQFF
>TRBJ2-1|many|TRBV29-1|12|NA
TGCAGCGTCGCAAGGGACTACAATGAGCAGTTCTTC
CSVARDYNEQFF
>TRBJ2-1|many|TRBV24-1|12|NA
TGTGCCACCAGCTCCCTCATCAATGAGCAGTTCTTC
CATSSLINEQFF
>TRBJ2-5|few|TRBV4-3|17|TRBD2
TGCGCCAGCAGCCAAGATGGGGCTAGCGGTTCGCAAGAGACCCAGTACTTC
CASSQDGASGSQETQYF
>TRBJ2-6|NA|TRBV12-3/TRBV12-4|14|TRBD2
TGTGCCAGCAGCTACGGCGGGGGTACCAACGTCCTGACTTTC
CASSYGGGTNVLTF
>TRBJ1-1|NA|TRBV7-2|14|NA
TGTGCCAGCAGCTTGAGGGGGTCAGACACTGAAGCTTTCTTT
CASSLRGSDTEAFF
>TRBJ2-2|few|TRBV24-1|14|TRBD1
TGTGCCACCAGGCTGACAGGGGGAACCGGGGAGCTGTTTTTT
CATRLTGGTGELFF
>TRBJ2-7|few|TRBV5-1|15|NA
TGCGCCAGCAGCTTGGGTGGGGGAATTAGGAACGAGCAGTACTTC
CASSLGGGIRNEQYF
>TRBJ1-3|many|TRBV29-1|14|NA
TGCAGCGCTTTACCTGTGGAAGCCGGAAACACCATATATTTT
CSALPVEAGNTIYF
>TRBJ2-4|NA|TRBV5-1|15|TRBD2
TGCGCCAGCAGCGTTAGCGGGAGAGCCAAAAACATTCAGTACTTC
CASSVSGRAKNIQYF
>TRBJ2-2|many|TRBV7-6|15|TRBD1
TGTGCCAGCAGATCCTTGACAGGGGCCAACGGGGAGCTGTTTTTT
CASRSLTGANGELFF
>TRBJ2-2|NA|TRBV7-3|17|TRBD2
TGTGCCAGCAGCTCGTCCGGACTAGCGGGAGACACCGGGGAGCTGTTTTTT
CASSSSGLAGDTGELFF
>TRBJ2-7|many|TRBV29-1|14|TRBD2
TGCAGCGTTGAAGGACTAGCGGGAGTTTACGAGCAGTACTTC
CSVEGLAGVYEQYF
>TRBJ2-1|NA|TRBV5-4|14|TRBD1
TGTGCCAGCAGCCGCCCGGGACAGGGGAATGAGCAGTTCTTC
CASSRPGQGNEQFF
>TRBJ2-7|NA|TRBV7-2|14|NA
TGTGCCAGCCGGGAGCGGGACATCACCTACGAGCAGTACTTC
CASRERDITYEQYF